This TCR beta chain was obtained from a study of cytomegalovirus exposure and HLA in healthy donors. Study overall: A preliminary data release comprised 91 million or so unique TCRs obtained from HLA-typed donors. Study results and caveats: Presence/absence results assume similar sequencing depth per donor, which may not hold. In a later analysis, at a false discovery rate of 0.05, some 17,000 TCR beta sequences were associated with HLA alleles.

J was trimmed by 2 bases and V by 5 bases; bases with no gene match: 1. The CDR3 is made up of 14 amino acids. The germline CDR1 and CDR2 sequences are GTSNPN and SVGIG (reference sequence). 13 Jbeta primers and 60 Vbeta primers were used for the PCR. The repertoire was sequenced with immunoSEQ multiplex PCR; TCRdb's copy has only in-frame clones and lacks some. The sample holds 90,000 to 120,000 clones; around 80% are singletons and the top ten take about 3.4%. Regarding this clone: Its antigen is unknown.

The genes are TRBV30 and TRBJ2-3; 13 bases match TRBD2. The source of this sequence is a woman aged 40 to 49 in good health and CMV-seronegative. Sequenced input: PBMCs. CDR3 coding DNA: TGTGCCTGGGGGACTAGCGGGGCCACAGATACGCAGTATTTT. Translated: CAWGTSGATDTQYF. The full variable domain, rest sourced from reference TRBV30 and TRBJ2-3, is SQTIHQWPATLVQPVGSPLSLECTVEGTSNPNLYWYRQAAGRGLQLLFYSVGIGQISSEVPQNLSASRPQDRQFILSSKKLLLSDSGFYLCAWGTSGATDTQYFGPGTRLTVL.